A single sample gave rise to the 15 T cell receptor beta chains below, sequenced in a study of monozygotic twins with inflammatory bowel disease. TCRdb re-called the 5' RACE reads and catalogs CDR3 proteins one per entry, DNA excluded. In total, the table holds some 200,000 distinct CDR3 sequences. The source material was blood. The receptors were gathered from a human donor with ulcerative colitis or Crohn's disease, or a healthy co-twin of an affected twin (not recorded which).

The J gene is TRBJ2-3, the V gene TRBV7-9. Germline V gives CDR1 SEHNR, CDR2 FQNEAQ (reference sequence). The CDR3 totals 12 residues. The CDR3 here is CASSQDANTQYF.

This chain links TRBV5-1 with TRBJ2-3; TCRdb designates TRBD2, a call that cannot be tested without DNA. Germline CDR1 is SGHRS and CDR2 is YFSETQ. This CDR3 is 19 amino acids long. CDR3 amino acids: CASSGWTSGDLRSTDTQYF.

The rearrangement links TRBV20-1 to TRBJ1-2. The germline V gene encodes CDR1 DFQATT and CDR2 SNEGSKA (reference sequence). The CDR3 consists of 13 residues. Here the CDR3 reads CSVMEGANYGYTF.

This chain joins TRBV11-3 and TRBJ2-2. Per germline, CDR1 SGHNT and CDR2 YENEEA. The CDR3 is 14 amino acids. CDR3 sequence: CASSPMANTGELFF.

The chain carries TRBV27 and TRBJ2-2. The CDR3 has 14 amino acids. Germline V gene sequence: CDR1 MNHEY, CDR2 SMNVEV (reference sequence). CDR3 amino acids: CASSLWVSTGELFF.

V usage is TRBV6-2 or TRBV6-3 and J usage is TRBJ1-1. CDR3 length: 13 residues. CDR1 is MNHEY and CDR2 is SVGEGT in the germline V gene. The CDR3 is CADRAGSGAEAFF.

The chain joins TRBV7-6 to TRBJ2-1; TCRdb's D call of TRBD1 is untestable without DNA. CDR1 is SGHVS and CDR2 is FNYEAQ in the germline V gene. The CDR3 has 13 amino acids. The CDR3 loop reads CASSAPFSGAQFF.

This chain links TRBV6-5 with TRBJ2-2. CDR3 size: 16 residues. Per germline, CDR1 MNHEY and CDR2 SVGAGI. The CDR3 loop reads CASSYRNTASTGELFF.

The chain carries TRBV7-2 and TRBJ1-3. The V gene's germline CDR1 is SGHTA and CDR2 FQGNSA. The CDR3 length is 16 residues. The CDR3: CASSFPPGSSGNTIYF.

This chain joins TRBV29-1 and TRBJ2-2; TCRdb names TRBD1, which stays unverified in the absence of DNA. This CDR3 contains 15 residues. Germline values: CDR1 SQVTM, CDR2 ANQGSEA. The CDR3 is CSVEGGDTNTGELFF.

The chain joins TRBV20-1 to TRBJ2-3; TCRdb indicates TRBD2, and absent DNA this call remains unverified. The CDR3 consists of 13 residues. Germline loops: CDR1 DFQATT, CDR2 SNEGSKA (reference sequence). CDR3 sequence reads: CSAKGEGQDTQYF.

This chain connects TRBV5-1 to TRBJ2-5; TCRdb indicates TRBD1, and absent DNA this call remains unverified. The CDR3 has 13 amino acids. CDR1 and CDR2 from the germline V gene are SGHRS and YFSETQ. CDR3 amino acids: CASSFTPQETQYF.

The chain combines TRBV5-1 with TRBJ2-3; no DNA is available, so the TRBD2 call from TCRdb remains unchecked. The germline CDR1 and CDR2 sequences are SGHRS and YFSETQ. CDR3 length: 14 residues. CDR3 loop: CASTSGGARDTQYF.

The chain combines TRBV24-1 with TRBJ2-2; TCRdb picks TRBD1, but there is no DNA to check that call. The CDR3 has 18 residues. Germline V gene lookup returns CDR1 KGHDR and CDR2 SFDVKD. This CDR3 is CATSDKSGTGRNTGELFF.

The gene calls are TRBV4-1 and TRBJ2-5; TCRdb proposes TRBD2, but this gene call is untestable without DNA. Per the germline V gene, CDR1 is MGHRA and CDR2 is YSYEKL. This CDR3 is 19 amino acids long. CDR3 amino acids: CASSHVVLGLAGGRETQYF.